Shown below are 23 T cell receptor beta chains from a single sample sequenced in a study of PD-1 blockade in classical Hodgkin lymphoma. Repertoires were generated with immunoSEQ multiplex PCR, while TCRdb's copy carries only in-frame clones and drops some. Among 20,000 to 30,000 clones listed, approximately 81% were seen once. Autologous stem cell transplantation was followed by relapse in every patient, and brentuximab vedotin exposure varied. This sample comprised peripheral blood mononuclear cells (PBMCs), obtained before the second cycle of nivolumab. Receptors originate from a human donor with classical Hodgkin lymphoma.

V is TRBV7-9 and J is TRBJ1-1; D gene ambiguous. The V and J ends lost 5 bases and 2 bases respectively, with 18 bases between them. Germline V gives CDR1 SEHNR, CDR2 FQNEAQ (reference sequence). There are 16 residues in the CDR3. In DNA, the CDR3 is TGTGCCAGCAGCCCCCCCGGGTCCCTGGTTAACACTGAAGCTTTCTTT. Its protein product is CASSPPGSLVNTEAFF.

The genes are TRBV10-3 and TRBJ1-1; TRBD1 matches at 10 bases. The CDR3 extends over 12 amino acids. Germline V CDR1 and CDR2: ENHRY, SYGVKD. J was trimmed by 5 bases and V by 6 bases; bases with no gene match: 0. The DNA for the CDR3 is TGTGCCATCAGGGACAGGGGGACTGAAGCTTTCTTT. As protein: CAIRDRGTEAFF.

In its sample, this clone was seen once. The J gene is TRBJ2-3, the V gene TRBV11-2; D unresolved. Between the trimmed V and J ends, which lost 1 base and 4 bases, there was a span of 3 bases. The CDR3 extends over 12 amino acids. The germline CDR1 and CDR2 sequences are SGHAT and FQNNGV. The CDR3 protein is CASSLVADTQYF. DNA for the CDR3: TGTGCCAGCAGCTTAGTCGCAGATACGCAGTATTTT.

The chain combines TRBV2 with TRBJ2-1, with a possible D match to TRBD2 (5 bases). V gave up 6 bases and J gave up 9 bases, with 12 bases separating them. The CDR3 runs to 12 residues. Looked up from germline, CDR1 is SNHLY and CDR2 is FYNNEI. CDR3 amino acids: CASRLLGVEQFF. The CDR3 nucleotides read TGTGCCAGCAGATTACTAGGCGTTGAGCAGTTCTTC. The full variable domain, rest sourced from reference TRBV2 and TRBJ2-1, is EPEVTQTPSHQVTQMGQEVILRCVPISNHLYFYWYRQILGQKVEFLVSFYNNEISEKSEIFDDQFSVERPDGSNFTLKIRSTKLEDSAMYFCASRLLGVEQFFGPGTRLTVL.

The chain employs TRBV5-6 and TRBJ1-4; tentative D call: TRBD1 (5 bases). V lost 2 bases and J lost 8, with 16 bases in between. The V gene's germline CDR1 is SGHDT and CDR2 YYEEEE. The CDR3 spans 15 residues. The CDR3 nucleotides are TGTGCCAGCAGCTTTTTGGGGACTGAAAGCGAAAAACTGTTTTTT. Protein product: CASSFLGTESEKLFF.

This chain links TRBV15 with TRBJ1-2; the match to TRBD1 covers 7 bases. There are 14 residues in the CDR3. The V segment lost 7 bases and the J segment 3 bases; nucleotides outside the gene matches: 8. From germline, CDR1 is LNHNV and CDR2 YYDKDF (reference sequence). The CDR3 here is CATTTDRVDYGYTF. In DNA, the CDR3 is TGTGCCACCACCACTGACAGGGTAGACTATGGCTACACCTTC.

The chain combines TRBV5-1 with TRBJ2-3; perhaps TRBD1 as D (6 bases). Germline CDR1 is SGHRS and CDR2 is YFSETQ. The CDR3 is made up of 14 amino acids. Trimming took 6 bases from V and 6 from J, leaving 17 bases between them. The CDR3 loop is CASNSGASRDTQYF. CDR3 coding DNA: TGCGCCAGCAACTCAGGGGCGAGCAGGGATACGCAGTATTTT.

The rearrangement joins TRBV5-6 to TRBJ1-2, with 7 bases matching TRBD1. The J segment lost 4 bases and the V segment lost 4 bases, leaving 10 bases of the junction unmatched. CDR3 length equals 15 residues. CDR1 SGHDT and CDR2 YYEEEE come from the germline V gene. The CDR3 region has the DNA TGTGCCAGCAGCGGGCAGGGGGGGAACCCCTATGGCTACACCTTC. As protein: CASSGQGGNPYGYTF.

The rearrangement links TRBV4-2 to TRBJ1-1, with D tentatively TRBD1 (6 bases). Per germline, CDR1 LGHNA and CDR2 YNFKEQ. This CDR3 has 16 amino acids. The V gene lost 0 bases and the J gene lost 5 bases, with 16 bases spanning the gap. The DNA of the CDR3 is TGTGCCAGCAGCCAAGAACCGGGGGCAGGCGGAACTGAAGCTTTCTTT. Its translation is CASSQEPGAGGTEAFF.

This clone came up a few times. The rearrangement joins TRBV18 to TRBJ2-1; D is unresolved. The CDR3 totals 13 residues. Trimming removed 4 bases at V and 8 bases at J, with 12 bases between. From germline, CDR1 is KGHSH and CDR2 LQKENI. The CDR3 DNA reads TGTGCCAGCTCACTGTTCCCTCTCGATGAGCAGTTCTTC. Its translation: CASSLFPLDEQFF. Full variable domain (outside the CDR3, taken from reference TRBV18 and TRBJ2-1): NAGVMQNPRHLVRRRGQEARLRCSPMKGHSHVYWYRQLPEEGLKFMVYLQKENIIDESGMPKERFSAEFPKEGPSILRIQQVVRGDSAAYFCASSLFPLDEQFFGPGTRLTVL.

This clone is categorized as medium-sized. The chain carries TRBV7-6 and TRBJ1-6; D is unresolved. V was cut by 8 bases and J by 7 bases, with 18 bases left in between. CDR3 size: 15 residues. CDR1 and CDR2 from the germline V gene are SGHVS and FNYEAQ. CDR3 protein: CASRSSPNENSPLHF. The CDR3 DNA sequence: TGTGCCAGCCGGTCGAGTCCGAACGAAAATTCACCCCTCCACTTT.

The chain recombines TRBV7-8 with TRBJ2-1; D remains unclear. Per germline, CDR1 SGHVS and CDR2 FQNEAQ. V gave up 4 bases and J gave up 1 base, with 8 bases separating them. The CDR3 consists of 14 residues. The CDR3 loop reads CASSSGSSYNEQFF. Written as DNA, the CDR3 is TGTGCCAGCAGCTCCGGGTCATCCTACAATGAGCAGTTCTTC.

This chain links TRBV6-1 with TRBJ2-1; 10 bases align to TRBD2. V gave up 6 bases and J gave up 5 bases; unmatched junction bases: 4. The CDR3 consists of 14 residues. The germline CDR1 and CDR2 sequences are MNHNS and SASEGT. The CDR3 here is CASSGGLANNEQFF. The CDR3, as DNA: TGTGCCAGCAGCGGGGGACTAGCGAACAATGAGCAGTTCTTC.

This clone was detected once. The gene calls are TRBV21-1 and TRBJ2-5; the table's D gene call, TRBD1, was not cross checked with the DNA. TRBV21-1 is a known pseudogene. CDR3 length: 15 amino acids. The CDR3 DNA reads as TGTGCCAGCAGCAAATTGGCAGGGGCCCAAGAGACCCAGTACTTC. Its protein is CASSKLAGAQETQYF.

The V gene is TRBV7-2, the J gene TRBJ2-6; D unclear. Trimming took 5 bases from V and 5 from J, leaving 22 bases between them. The germline V gene has CDR1 SGHTA and CDR2 FQGNSA. The CDR3 covers 18 residues. CDR3 bases: TGTGCCAGCAGCCCCGCGTTGAGACGACAAAGTCGGGCCAACGTCCTGACTTTC. Translation gives CASSPALRRQSRANVLTF.

This chain uses TRBV6-1 with TRBJ2-5; D is possibly TRBD2 (6 bases). V lost 7 bases, J lost 5 bases, and 14 bases lay in between. This CDR3 is built from 13 residues. CDR1 and CDR2 from the germline V gene are MNHNS and SASEGT. Written as DNA, the CDR3 is TGTGCCAGCAACCCCGCGGGGTGGGAGACCCAGTACTTC. This codes for CASNPAGWETQYF.

The chain combines TRBV19 with TRBJ1-2; D gene unclear. V was clipped by 8 bases and J by 1 base, with 11 bases between them. Per the germline V gene, CDR1 is LNHDA and CDR2 is SQIVND (reference sequence). There are 13 residues in the CDR3. The DNA for the CDR3 is TGTGCCAGTGGGGAGCCGTTTAACTATGGCTACACCTTC. This gives the protein CASGEPFNYGYTF.

The chain joins TRBV30 to TRBJ2-3; maybe TRBD2 (6 bases). The germline V and J ends were trimmed by 5 bases and 6 bases, with 15 bases remaining between them. This CDR3 has 13 amino acids. The germline CDR1 and CDR2 sequences are GTSNPN and SVGIG (reference sequence). The CDR3 coding sequence is TGTGCCTGGGGAATCGGGGGTTGGGATACGCAGTATTTT. Translated: CAWGIGGWDTQYF.

This clone was recorded only once. This chain joins TRBV6-1 and TRBJ2-3; 9 bases match TRBD2. CDR1 MNHNS and CDR2 SASEGT come from the germline V gene. The CDR3 covers 14 residues. V shed 1 base and J 7 bases; nucleotides not matched to a gene: 3. The CDR3 loop is CASSEVLAGNTQYF. The DNA for the CDR3 is TGTGCCAGCAGTGAAGTCCTAGCGGGGAATACGCAGTATTTT.

This clone has only one observation. The V gene is TRBV13, the J gene TRBJ2-2; no clear D gene. This CDR3 spans 20 amino acids. The germline V gene has CDR1 PRHDT and CDR2 FYEKMQ (reference sequence). V shed 0 bases and J shed 1 base, with 21 bases lying between them. CDR3 amino acids: CASSLGRADGNVRNTGELFF. CDR3 bases: TGTGCCAGCAGCTTAGGCCGGGCCGACGGCAACGTCCGGAACACCGGGGAGCTGTTTTTT.

The V gene is TRBV21-1, the J gene TRBJ1-5. TRBV21-1 is given as a pseudogene. The CDR3 covers 19 residues. The CDR3 region is CASSKLPSGRVANSQPQHF. CDR3 coding DNA: TGTGCCAGCAGCAAATTACCCTCAGGGAGGGTAGCGAACAGTCAGCCCCAGCATTTT.

This clone was recorded a few times. The chain employs TRBV6-1 and TRBJ2-7; TRBD2 agrees at 8 bases. The CDR3 extends over 16 amino acids. Germline V gives CDR1 MNHNS, CDR2 SASEGT. The J segment lost 0 bases and the V segment lost 0 bases, leaving 4 bases of the junction unmatched. The CDR3 nucleotides read TGTGCCAGCAGTGAAGCCGCGGGAGGCCACTCCTACGAGCAGTACTTC. This sequence encodes CASSEAAGGHSYEQYF.

The V call is TRBV6-1, the J call TRBJ2-3, with D possibly TRBD2 on 6 matching bases. The V gene lost 4 bases and the J gene lost 2 bases, with 16 bases spanning the gap. There are 16 residues in the CDR3. Germline V gene lookup returns CDR1 MNHNS and CDR2 SASEGT. CDR3 region: CASSGTGSYFTDTQYF. The CDR3 DNA follows: TGTGCCAGCAGTGGCACCGGGAGCTATTTCACAGATACGCAGTATTTT.